The next 22 T cell receptor beta chains were all read from a single sample in a study of blood T cell repertoires in COVID-19. Clones were read by immunoSEQ multiplex PCR, and TCRdb kept only the in-frame ones, dropping some. The data show roughly 160,000 clones, less than 90% seen once. The specimen was PBMCs or T cells enriched from blood (not recorded which). The origin of the receptors is a woman between 50 and 59 years old who had recovered from COVID-19.

This chain links TRBV19 with TRBJ2-1, with D possibly TRBD2 on 5 matching bases. CDR3 length equals 15 residues. The germline V gene has CDR1 LNHDA and CDR2 SQIVND (reference sequence). Trimming took 7 bases from V and 7 from J, leaving 20 bases between them. The CDR3 coding sequence is TGTGCCAGTAAAAACGGGGAAGGTCGGAGTAATGAGCAGTTCTTC. Translation gives CASKNGEGRSNEQFF.

Here the CDR3 DNA reads TGTGCCAGCAGGGGGGGGACAGGCTGGGCATATTCACCCCTCCACTTT. This codes for CASRGGTGWAYSPLHF. The chain is built from TRBV28 and TRBJ1-6, with 8 bases matching TRBD1. The CDR3 extends over 16 amino acids. V shed 6 bases and J 8 bases; nucleotides not matched to a gene: 12. Germline V gene lookup returns CDR1 MDHEN and CDR2 SYDVKM.

The CDR3 reads CASRPNQGDKNIQYF. In nucleotides, the CDR3 is TGTGCCAGCAGGCCAAATCAGGGGGACAAAAACATTCAGTACTTC. This rearrangement joins TRBV6-5 to TRBJ2-4; 7 nucleotides agree with TRBD1. Germline V gene sequence: CDR1 MNHEY, CDR2 SVGAGI. The V gene end was trimmed by 6 bases and the J gene end by 3 bases; junction bases not matched to a gene: 8. The CDR3 runs to 15 residues.

The CDR3 loop reads CASSFQGAINEQFF. CDR3 nucleotide sequence: TGTGCCAGCAGTTTCCAGGGGGCTATCAATGAGCAGTTCTTC. The chain recombines TRBV28 with TRBJ2-1; 8 bases match TRBD1. V was clipped by 3 bases and J by 6 bases; unmatched bases: 4. The CDR3 has 14 residues. Germline V gene lookup returns CDR1 MDHEN and CDR2 SYDVKM. The variable domain in full, completed from reference TRBV28 and TRBJ2-1, reads DVKVTQSSRYLVKRTGEKVFLECVQDMDHENMFWYRQDPGLGLRLIYFSYDVKMKEKGDIPEGYSVSREKKERFSLILESASTNQTSMYLCASSFQGAINEQFFGPGTRLTVL.

The chain employs TRBV6-5 and TRBJ1-1; weak D call: TRBD1 (6 bases). The germline V gene encodes CDR1 MNHEY and CDR2 SVGAGI. This CDR3 is 13 amino acids long. V was trimmed by 6 bases and J by 5 bases, leaving 13 bases between them. As DNA, the CDR3 is TGTGCCAGCAGACAGGGCCTTCGTACTGAAGCTTTCTTT. Translating it yields CASRQGLRTEAFF.

The chain carries TRBV4-1 and TRBJ2-7; no firm D call. The CDR3 runs to 14 residues. Trimming removed 3 bases at V and 2 bases at J, with 11 bases between. From germline, CDR1 is MGHRA and CDR2 YSYEKL. In DNA, the CDR3 is TGCGCCAGCAGCCAGCTAGGTGGCACCTACGAGCAGTACTTC. Its protein product is CASSQLGGTYEQYF.

The gene calls are TRBV5-1 and TRBJ2-1; 7 bases agree with TRBD2. V trimming: 0 bases; J trimming: 0 bases; junction bases outside the gene matches: 9. The CDR3 spans 18 residues. Per the germline V gene, CDR1 is SGHRS and CDR2 is YFSETQ. CDR3 in amino acids: CASSLGPSGTSSYNEQFF. In nucleotides, the CDR3 is TGCGCCAGCAGCTTGGGTCCTAGCGGTACGAGCTCCTACAATGAGCAGTTCTTC.

The rearrangement joins TRBV7-2 to TRBJ2-5, with D tentatively TRBD2 (5 bases). V was cut by 5 bases and J by 1 base, with 17 bases left in between. The CDR3 covers 16 residues. Germline CDR1 reads SGHTA; CDR2 reads FQGNSA. CDR3 in DNA: TGTGCCAGCAGCCCGGCCCCGCCGAGCGGCCAAGAGACCCAGTACTTC. Translating it yields CASSPAPPSGQETQYF.

The chain is built from TRBV27 and TRBJ1-6; weak D call: TRBD1 (6 bases). This CDR3 comprises 15 residues. The germline gives CDR1 MNHEY, CDR2 SMNVEV (reference sequence). V dropped 4 bases and J dropped 7 bases, with 14 bases sitting between them. The CDR3 nucleotides read TGTGCCAGCAGTTGGTCAGCCCAGGGGAATTCACCCCTCCACTTT. Amino acids: CASSWSAQGNSPLHF.

The genes are TRBV19 and TRBJ2-3; tentatively, D is TRBD2 (5 bases). This CDR3 region has 14 residues. Trimming shortened V by 11 bases and J by 0 bases, and 15 bases separated the two germline ends. CDR1 and CDR2 from the germline V gene are LNHDA and SQIVND (reference sequence). CDR3 in DNA: TGTGCCCTCTCGCCCGGGAAGAGCACAGATACGCAGTATTTT. This translates into CALSPGKSTDTQYF.

The chain carries TRBV5-6 and TRBJ1-6; D call uncertain. Germline CDR1 SGHDT, CDR2 YYEEEE. This CDR3 spans 14 amino acids. Trimming removed 3 bases at V and 8 bases at J, with 12 bases between. DNA for the CDR3: TGTGCCAGCAGCTCCCCTACCTCCTATTCACCCCTCCACTTT. Amino acid sequence: CASSSPTSYSPLHF.

The gene calls are TRBV19 and TRBJ1-5, with D possibly matching TRBD1 (6 bases). The CDR3 covers 15 residues. Trimming removed 5 bases from V and 2 bases from J, with 13 bases in between. Germline V gene data show CDR1 as LNHDA and CDR2 as SQIVND (reference sequence). The CDR3 here is CASSRGTRGNQPQHF. Written as DNA, the CDR3 is TGTGCCAGTAGTCGTGGGACACGGGGCAATCAGCCCCAGCATTTT.

This chain links TRBV5-1 with TRBJ1-2; the match to TRBD1 covers 8 bases. Germline V gene lookup returns CDR1 SGHRS and CDR2 YFSETQ. The CDR3 has 12 amino acids. V was clipped by 5 bases and J by 13 bases; unmatched bases: 10. The CDR3 here is CASSYGQGERTF. CDR3 bases: TGCGCCAGCAGTTACGGACAGGGAGAACGCACCTTC.

J is TRBJ1-6 and V is TRBV19; 8 bases fit TRBD1. CDR3 length: 14 amino acids. V shed 8 bases and J 10 bases; nucleotides not matched to a gene: 10. The germline gives CDR1 LNHDA, CDR2 SQIVND (reference sequence). In DNA, the CDR3 is TGTGCCAGTCGCAACGACAGGGGAGGGTCACCCCTCCACTTT. Amino acid sequence: CASRNDRGGSPLHF.

V and J are TRBV2 and TRBJ2-5, with 7 nucleotides matching TRBD1. CDR1 SNHLY and CDR2 FYNNEI come from the germline V gene. This CDR3 is built from 14 residues. V lost 5 bases to trimming and J lost 6 bases; unmatched junction nucleotides: 9. CDR3 region: CASSMTGSAQTQYF. In nucleotides, the CDR3 is TGTGCCAGCAGTATGACAGGGAGCGCACAGACCCAGTACTTC.

The chain has TRBV18 and TRBJ2-5; 10 nucleotides match TRBD1. The CDR3 contains 15 residues. With V trimmed by 3 bases and J by 2 bases, 3 bases remained unmatched. CDR1 and CDR2 (germline): KGHSH, LQKENI. The CDR3 is CASSPGTGVQETQYF. The DNA of the CDR3 is TGTGCCAGCTCACCTGGGACAGGGGTACAAGAGACCCAGTACTTC.

The chain links TRBV2 to TRBJ2-2; TRBD1 matches at 8 bases. Germline CDR1 reads SNHLY; CDR2 reads FYNNEI. CDR3 length equals 15 residues. V gave up 4 bases and J gave up 0 bases; unmatched junction bases: 1. The CDR3 bases are TGTGCCAGCAGTGTGGACAGGGCGAACACCGGGGAGCTGTTTTTT. It specifies CASSVDRANTGELFF.

The genes are TRBV7-3 and TRBJ2-2; D unclear. The CDR3 is 14 residues long. Germline V gene data show CDR1 as SGHTA and CDR2 as FQGTGA. V dropped 5 bases and J dropped 2 bases, with 9 bases sitting between them. The CDR3 region has the DNA TGTGCCAGCAGCCTAGGTGCTAACACCGGGGAGCTGTTTTTT. It codes for CASSLGANTGELFF. The full variable domain, in which reference TRBV7-3 and TRBJ2-2 provide the parts outside the CDR3, is GAGVSQTPSNKVTEKGKYVELRCDPISGHTALYWYRQSLGQGPEFLIYFQGTGAADDSGLPNDRFFAVRPEGSVSTLKIQRTERGDSAVYLCASSLGANTGELFFGEGSRLTVL.

This clone is a singleton in its sample. J is TRBJ2-7 and V is TRBV28; D is unclear. Per the germline V gene, CDR1 is MDHEN and CDR2 is SYDVKM. V was shortened by 2 bases and J by 2 bases, with 7 bases between the two germline ends. The CDR3 has 13 residues. The CDR3 sequence: CASSLDTAYEQYF. In nucleotides, the CDR3 is TGTGCCAGCAGTTTAGACACTGCCTACGAGCAGTACTTC.

The gene calls are TRBV11-2 and TRBJ1-3; D unresolved. Trimming took off 4 bases at V and 0 bases at J, with 13 bases between the two ends. This CDR3 is 16 amino acids long. CDR1 and CDR2 from the germline V gene are SGHAT and FQNNGV. CDR3 loop: CASSSLVTTSGNTIYF. Here the CDR3 DNA reads TGTGCCAGCAGCTCCTTAGTGACAACCTCTGGAAACACCATATATTTT. The full variable domain, completed using reference TRBV11-2 and TRBJ1-3, is EAGVAQSPRYKIIEKRQSVAFWCNPISGHATLYWYQQILGQGPKLLIQFQNNGVVDDSQLPKDRFSAERLKGVDSTLKIQPAKLEDSAVYLCASSSLVTTSGNTIYFGEGSWLTVV.

V and J are TRBV2 and TRBJ1-5; perhaps TRBD1 as D (6 bases). Germline V CDR1 and CDR2: SNHLY, FYNNEI. The CDR3 is 16 residues long. V lost 4 bases and J 2 bases, leaving 15 bases between the germline ends. The CDR3 DNA reads TGTGCCAGCAGTGCGGTTGGGCCAGGGGGCAATCAGCCCCAGCATTTT. It translates to CASSAVGPGGNQPQHF. Complete variable domain (other parts from reference TRBV2 and TRBJ1-5): EPEVTQTPSHQVTQMGQEVILRCVPISNHLYFYWYRQILGQKVEFLVSFYNNEISEKSEIFDDQFSVERPDGSNFTLKIRSTKLEDSAMYFCASSAVGPGGNQPQHFGDGTRLSIL.

The rearrangement joins TRBV7-8 to TRBJ1-4; 8 nucleotides align to TRBD1. CDR3 size: 17 residues. V shed 4 bases, J shed 3 bases, and the junction held 10 bases outside the gene matches. CDR1 is SGHVS and CDR2 is FQNEAQ in the germline V gene. The CDR3 DNA sequence: TGTGCCAGCAGCTATTCCAGGGGGCGGCGGGCTAATGAAAAACTGTTTTTT. This translates into CASSYSRGRRANEKLFF.